Below are 19 T cell receptor beta chains sequenced from a single sample in a study of shared clonotypes between healthy human individuals. Assay used: immunoSEQ multiplex PCR; TCRdb lists only in-frame clones, some missing. The sample holds millions of clones; over 85% are singletons and the top ten take more than 0.1%. Material: naive CD4+ T cells sorted from blood. Noted subset: CD45RA+ positively selected. Receptor source: a man younger than 35 in good health.

This chain links TRBV29-1 with TRBJ2-5, with 7 bases identical to TRBD1. Per germline, CDR1 SQVTM and CDR2 ANQGSEA. V was clipped by 7 bases and J by 2 bases; unmatched bases: 7. The CDR3 extends over 13 amino acids. The chain's CDR3 is CSARRGQQETQYF. In nucleotides, the CDR3 is TGCAGCGCTCGAAGGGGGCAGCAAGAGACCCAGTACTTC.

This clone was picked up one time. This chain links TRBV27 with TRBJ1-2; 8 bases line up with TRBD1. Germline CDR1 MNHEY, CDR2 SMNVEV (reference sequence). The CDR3 length is 13 residues. V gave up 5 bases and J gave up 4 bases; unmatched junction bases: 3. The CDR3 coding sequence is TGTGCCAGCAGTACACAGGGGGGCTATGGCTACACCTTC. Encoded protein: CASSTQGGYGYTF.

The rearrangement links TRBV28 to TRBJ2-7; TRBD1 is a possible D gene (5 bases). V was trimmed by 6 bases and J by 2 bases, leaving 20 bases between them. The CDR3 is made up of 16 amino acids. Germline loops: CDR1 MDHEN, CDR2 SYDVKM. The CDR3 DNA reads as TGTGCCAGCAGCCCTTATCCCGGAGTAGGGGCCTACGAGCAGTACTTC. Protein product: CASSPYPGVGAYEQYF.

The V gene is TRBV4-3, the J gene TRBJ2-1; a possible D gene is TRBD2 (5 bases). The CDR3 is made up of 13 amino acids. Germline assignment: CDR1 LGHNA and CDR2 YSLEER. The V and J ends lost 6 bases and 4 bases respectively, with 10 bases between them. CDR3 coding DNA: TGCGCCAGCAGTCGTACTAGTTACAATGAGCAGTTCTTC. This translates into CASSRTSYNEQFF.

CDR3 bases: TGTGCCAGTAGTCCGACGACACACAATTCACCCCTCCACTTT. Translating it yields CASSPTTHNSPLHF. V usage is TRBV19 and J usage is TRBJ1-6; D gene uncertain. This CDR3 comprises 14 residues. Germline CDR1 and CDR2: LNHDA and SQIVND (reference sequence). The germline V and J ends were trimmed by 5 bases and 7 bases, with 12 bases remaining between them.

V usage is TRBV25-1 and J usage is TRBJ2-1, with D perhaps TRBD1 or TRBD2 (7 bases each). Germline assignment: CDR1 MGHDK and CDR2 SYGVNS. V was cut by 2 bases and J by 7 bases, with 15 bases left in between. This CDR3 is 15 amino acids long. CDR3: CASSEQGGFSNEQFF. Here the CDR3 DNA reads TGTGCCAGCAGTGAACAGGGGGGGTTCAGTAATGAGCAGTTCTTC.

The table lists this clone with a few counts. Other nucleotide sequences from this sample produce the same CDR3. The chain employs TRBV18 and TRBJ2-2; 7 positions agree with TRBD2. There are 15 residues in the CDR3. CDR1 is KGHSH and CDR2 is LQKENI in the germline V gene. J was trimmed by 2 bases and V by 2 bases; bases with no gene match: 2. The CDR3 loop is CASSPASGNTGELFF. CDR3 sequence (DNA): TGTGCCAGCTCACCAGCTAGCGGCAACACCGGGGAGCTGTTTTTT.

The rearrangement links TRBV7-9 to TRBJ2-7; D uncertain. V was clipped by 1 base and J by 1 base, with 8 bases between them. Germline CDR1 reads SEHNR; CDR2 reads FQNEAQ (reference sequence). The CDR3 is 14 amino acids. DNA for the CDR3: TGTGCCAGCAGCTTAGACGTTGTGTCCTACGAGCAGTACTTC. Protein sequence: CASSLDVVSYEQYF.

This chain uses TRBV2 with TRBJ1-5; a possible D gene is TRBD1 (5 bases). The CDR3 is made up of 14 amino acids. The V end was cut by 3 bases, the J end by 4 bases, with 10 bases between. CDR1 is SNHLY, CDR2 FYNNEI, per germline. The CDR3 DNA reads TGTGCCAGCAGTGACGCAGGGCGTAATCAGCCCCAGCATTTT. Translated: CASSDAGRNQPQHF.

The V and J genes are TRBV2 and TRBJ2-3, with D possibly matching TRBD1 (6 bases). V was shortened by 1 base and J by 2 bases, with 10 bases between the two germline ends. The CDR3 sequence is 15 residues long. Per the germline V gene, CDR1 is SNHLY and CDR2 is FYNNEI. CDR3: CASSEVGAPTDTQYF. The DNA for the CDR3 is TGTGCCAGCAGTGAAGTGGGGGCCCCCACAGATACGCAGTATTTT.

A single count supports this clone. V usage is TRBV6-1 and J usage is TRBJ1-3, with 10 bases that match TRBD1. Germline CDR1 MNHNS, CDR2 SASEGT. The CDR3 has 14 amino acids. Trimming took 8 bases from V and 2 from J; bases not matched to a gene: 3. Here the CDR3 reads CASRDRGTGNTIYF. The CDR3 DNA reads TGTGCCAGCCGGGACAGGGGTACTGGAAACACCATATATTTT.

V usage is TRBV19 and J usage is TRBJ2-7, with D tentatively TRBD1 or TRBD2 (5 bases each). V was clipped by 5 bases and J by 7 bases, with 24 bases between them. CDR3 length equals 16 residues. Per germline, CDR1 LNHDA and CDR2 SQIVND (reference sequence). DNA of the CDR3: TGTGCCAGTAGTTTCGGCCCGGGGCCACAAGGGAATGAGCAGTACTTC. Protein product: CASSFGPGPQGNEQYF.

The chain links TRBV7-9 to TRBJ1-4; D unresolved. Germline V gives CDR1 SEHNR, CDR2 FQNEAQ (reference sequence). This CDR3 has 16 residues. With 8 bases removed from V and 0 bases from J, the gap between germline ends came to 16 bases. DNA of the CDR3: TGTGCCAGCGAGCGCGGCAGACACTCAACTAATGAAAAACTGTTTTTT. Protein: CASERGRHSTNEKLFF.

This chain joins TRBV5-6 and TRBJ2-7, with D perhaps matching TRBD1 (6 bases). CDR1 is SGHDT, CDR2 YYEEEE, per germline. Trimming took 3 bases from V and 2 from J, leaving 15 bases between them. The CDR3 spans 15 residues. CDR3 DNA: TGTGCCAGCAGCTCAGGTCCGGGACAAGCCTACGAGCAGTACTTC. Residues: CASSSGPGQAYEQYF.

This clone has just one count. This chain links TRBV4-1 with TRBJ2-4; 9 nucleotides match TRBD2. After removal of 1 base from V and 1 base from J, the junction contained 8 bases not matched to a gene. Germline-derived CDR1 and CDR2 are MGHRA and YSYEKL. The CDR3 has 18 residues. The CDR3 region has the DNA TGCGCCAGCAGCCAAGGTTCTGCGGGGGGGAGGGCCAAAAACATTCAGTACTTC. Protein product: CASSQGSAGGRAKNIQYF.

As regards this clone: The same CDR3 also results from other DNA sequences found in this sample. The J gene is TRBJ1-6, the V gene TRBV9, with 9 bases matching TRBD1. The germline V gene encodes CDR1 SGDLS and CDR2 YYNGEE. V trimming: 2 bases; J trimming: 8 bases; junction bases outside the gene matches: 2. The CDR3 has 14 residues. CDR3 in DNA: TGTGCCAGCAGCGTCGGGGACAGGGATTCACCCCTCCACTTT. Amino acids: CASSVGDRDSPLHF. Combining the CDR3 with reference TRBV9 and TRBJ1-6 gives the whole variable domain DSGVTQTPKHLITATGQRVTLRCSPRSGDLSVYWYQQSLDQGLQFLIQYYNGEERAKGNILERFSAQQFPDLHSELNLSSLELGDSALYFCASSVGDRDSPLHFGNGTRLTVT.

The sample holds one count of this clone. The V call is TRBV5-4, the J call TRBJ1-4, with D perhaps matching TRBD1 (5 bases). The CDR3 is 14 residues long. V lost 3 bases and J 5 bases, leaving 11 bases between the germline ends. Germline CDR1 and CDR2: SGHNT and YYREEE (reference sequence). The CDR3 protein is CASSWGRQNEKLFF. The CDR3 coding sequence is TGTGCCAGCAGCTGGGGCCGGCAAAATGAAAAACTGTTTTTT.

CDR3 bases: TGTGCCAGCAGCATGCCGGGACAGCTCACAGATACGCAGTATTTT. Residues: CASSMPGQLTDTQYF. V and J are TRBV5-4 and TRBJ2-3; 7 bases agree with TRBD1. The CDR3 is 15 amino acids. J gave up 2 bases and V 4 bases, and 7 bases lay outside the gene matches. Germline V lookup: CDR1 SGHNT, CDR2 YYREEE (reference sequence).

CDR3 residues: CASSYADRGGTEAFF. CDR3 nucleotide sequence: TGTGCCAGCAGTTACGCCGACAGGGGTGGAACTGAAGCTTTCTTT. The chain couples TRBV6-6 to TRBJ1-1; 8 bases are a match to TRBD1. The junction had 7 bases not matched to a gene; V was cut back by 2 bases and J by 5 bases. CDR1 MNHNY and CDR2 SVGAGI come from the germline V gene (reference sequence). The CDR3 totals 15 residues.